This T cell receptor beta chain is from a study of T-cell memory formation after mild COVID-19. The study, taken as a whole, reports: Contracting CD4+ clones lay largely in CM and EM, with CD8+ ones residing in EMRA.

Constant-segment primers served in 5'RACE that generated TCR alpha and TCR beta cDNA libraries bearing sample barcodes and UMIs. TCRdb re-derived calls from the 5' RACE reads in MiXCR, one entry per CDR3 protein. This table has 350,000 to 500,000 distinct CDR3 sequences, 23% appearing once. About this clonotype: The antigen remains undetermined.

The receptor's source is an adult woman who had mild COVID-19 (a few samples of this study predate the infection). Cell type and time point are not known. Material for sequencing was PBMCs or a T cell subset sorted from them (not recorded which).

The CDR3: CASLPGGAGTYGYTF. The CDR3, as DNA: TGTGCCAGTCTGCCGGGAGGTGCAGGGACCTATGGCTACACCTTC. The chain carries TRBV7-9 and TRBJ1-2, with a tentative D call TRBD1 (5 bases). Trimming removed 9 bases from V and 4 bases from J, with 21 bases in between. The germline V gene has CDR1 SEHNR and CDR2 FQNEAQ (reference sequence). This CDR3 spans 15 amino acids.